This is a list of T cell receptor beta chains from one sample in a study of blood T cell repertoires in COVID-19. The table came from immunoSEQ multiplex PCR; TCRdb's copy has only in-frame clones and leaves some out. The sample holds about 47,000 clones, 88% seen once. The sequenced sample was peripheral blood. The origin of the receptors is a man in his fifties or sixties with active COVID-19. CDR3s include the opening cysteine and the closing phenylalanine or tryptophan.

TRBJ2-1 | TRBV19 | CASSLLAGAVYEQFF
TRBJ2-1 | TRBV7-2 | CASSLGLHGDNEQFF
TRBJ1-2 | TRBV6-6 | CASSYGGLDRGGYTF
TRBJ1-5 | TRBV27 | CASSPDRGQPQHF
TRBJ2-6 | TRBV27 | CASRRQGATANVLTF
TRBJ2-5 | TRBV12-3/TRBV12-4 | CASTLAGETQYF
TRBJ2-3 | TRBV6-4 | CASSDEGGVTDTQYF
TRBJ1-5 | TRBV6-5 | CASTQGFNQPQHF
TRBJ2-5 | TRBV10-3 | CAIRAQPLEAQYF
TRBJ1-1 | TRBV28 | CASSLLGKGGEAFF
TRBJ2-3 | TRBV5-1 | CASSSLAGLKTDTQYF
TRBJ1-2 | TRBV21-1 | CASSTNSGTGDHGYTF
TRBJ1-1 | TRBV28 | CASSPYRERLAEAFF
TRBJ1-2 | TRBV6-1 | CASSEGARSRGYTF
TRBJ2-7 | TRBV5-1 | CASSFDRGGTYEQYF
TRBJ1-3 | TRBV5-1 | CASSLVSSGNTIYF
TRBJ1-3 | TRBV18 | CASSPGRQYGNTIYF
TRBJ1-1 | TRBV5-8 | CASSWEELNTEAFF
TRBJ1-1 | TRBV18 | CASSPRRQGTEAFF
TRBJ2-3 | TRBV19 | CASKAGHTDTQYF
TRBJ2-3 | TRBV3-1/TRBV3-2 | CASSQGAGGDTDTQYF
TRBJ1-1 | TRBV29-1 | CSVVYLTLRDTEAFF
TRBJ2-1 | TRBV5-4 | CASKAQLANNEQFF
TRBJ2-5 | TRBV7-2 | CASMGQPSRWETQYF
TRBJ2-2 | TRBV6-2/TRBV6-3 | CASSQGAGELFF
TRBJ2-4 | TRBV9 | CASSASGDSRNIQYF
TRBJ2-3 | TRBV10-2 | CASKWASGVTSTDTQYF
TRBJ2-7 | TRBV6-5 | CASSRDRPPYEQYF
TRBJ1-1 | TRBV5-1 | CASSLLSGRGRMNTEAFF
TRBJ1-3 | TRBV18 | CASSPGTADSGNTIYF
TRBJ2-5 | TRBV10-2 | CASSATSGKGETQYF
TRBJ1-2 | TRBV29-1 | CSVPWRGGYTF
TRBJ2-3 | TRBV10-2 | CASRQGLTDTQYF
TRBJ2-1 | TRBV4-3 | CASSRALAGGNEQFF
TRBJ1-1 | TRBV29-1 | CSVSDRRNTEAFF